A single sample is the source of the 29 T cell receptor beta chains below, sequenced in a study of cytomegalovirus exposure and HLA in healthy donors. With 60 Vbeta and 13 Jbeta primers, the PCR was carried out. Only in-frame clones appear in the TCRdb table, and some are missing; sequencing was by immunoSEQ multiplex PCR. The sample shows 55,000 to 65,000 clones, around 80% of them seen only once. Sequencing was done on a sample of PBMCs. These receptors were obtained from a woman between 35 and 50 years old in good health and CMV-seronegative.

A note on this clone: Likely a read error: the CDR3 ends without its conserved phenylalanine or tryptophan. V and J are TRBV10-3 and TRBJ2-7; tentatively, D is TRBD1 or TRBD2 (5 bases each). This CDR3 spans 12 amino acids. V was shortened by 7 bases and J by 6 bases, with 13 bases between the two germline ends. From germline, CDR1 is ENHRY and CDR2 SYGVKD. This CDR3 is CAIMGVSSEQYL. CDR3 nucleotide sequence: TGTGCCATCATGGGGGTGTCTAGCGAGCAGTACCTC.

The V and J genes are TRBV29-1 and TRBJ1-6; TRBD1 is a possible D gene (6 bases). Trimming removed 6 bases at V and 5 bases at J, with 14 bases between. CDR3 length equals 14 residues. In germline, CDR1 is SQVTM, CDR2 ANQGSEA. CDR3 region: CSVSTGHDNSPLHF. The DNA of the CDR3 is TGCAGCGTATCTACGGGACACGATAATTCACCCCTCCACTTT.

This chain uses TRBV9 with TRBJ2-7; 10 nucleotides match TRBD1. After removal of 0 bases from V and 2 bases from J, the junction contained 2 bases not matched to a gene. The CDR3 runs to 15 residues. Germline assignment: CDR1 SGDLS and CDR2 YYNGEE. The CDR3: CASSVGTGGAYEQYF. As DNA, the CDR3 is TGTGCCAGCAGCGTAGGGACAGGGGGGGCCTACGAGCAGTACTTC.

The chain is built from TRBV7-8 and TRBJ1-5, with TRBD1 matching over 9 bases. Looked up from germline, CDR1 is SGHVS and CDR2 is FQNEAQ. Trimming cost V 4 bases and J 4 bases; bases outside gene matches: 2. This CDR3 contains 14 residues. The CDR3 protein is CASSSQGANQPQHF. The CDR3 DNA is TGTGCCAGCAGCTCACAGGGGGCTAATCAGCCCCAGCATTTT.

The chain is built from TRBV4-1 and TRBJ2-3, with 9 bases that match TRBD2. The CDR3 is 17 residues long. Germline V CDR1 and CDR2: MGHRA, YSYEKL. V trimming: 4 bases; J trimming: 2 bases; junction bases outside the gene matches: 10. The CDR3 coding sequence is TGCGCCAGCAGCCCCGTCCGACTAGCGGAATCCACAGATACGCAGTATTTT. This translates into CASSPVRLAESTDTQYF.

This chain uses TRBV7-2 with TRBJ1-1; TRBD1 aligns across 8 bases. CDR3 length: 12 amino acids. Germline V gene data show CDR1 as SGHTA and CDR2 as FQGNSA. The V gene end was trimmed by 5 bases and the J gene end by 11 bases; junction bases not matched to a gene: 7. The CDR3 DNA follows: TGTGCCAGCAGCCGGACAGGGCAAGTCGCTTTCTTT. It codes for CASSRTGQVAFF.

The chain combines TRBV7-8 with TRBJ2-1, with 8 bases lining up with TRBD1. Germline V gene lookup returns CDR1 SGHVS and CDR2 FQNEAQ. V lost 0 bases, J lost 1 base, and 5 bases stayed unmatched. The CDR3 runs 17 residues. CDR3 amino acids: CASSLAPQGGSYNEQFF. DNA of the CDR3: TGTGCCAGCAGCTTAGCGCCACAGGGGGGATCCTACAATGAGCAGTTCTTC.

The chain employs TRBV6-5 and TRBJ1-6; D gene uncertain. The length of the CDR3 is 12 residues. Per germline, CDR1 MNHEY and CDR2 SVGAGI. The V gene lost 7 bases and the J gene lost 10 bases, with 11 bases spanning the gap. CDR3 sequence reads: CASTGVGSPLHF. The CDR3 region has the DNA TGTGCCAGCACCGGGGTAGGCTCACCCCTCCACTTT.

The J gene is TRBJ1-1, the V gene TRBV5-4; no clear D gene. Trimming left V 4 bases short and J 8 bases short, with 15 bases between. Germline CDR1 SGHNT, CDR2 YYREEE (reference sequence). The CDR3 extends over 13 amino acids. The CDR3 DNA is TGTGCCAGCAGCCCCTCCGGGGTGGAGGAAGCTTTCTTT. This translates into CASSPSGVEEAFF.

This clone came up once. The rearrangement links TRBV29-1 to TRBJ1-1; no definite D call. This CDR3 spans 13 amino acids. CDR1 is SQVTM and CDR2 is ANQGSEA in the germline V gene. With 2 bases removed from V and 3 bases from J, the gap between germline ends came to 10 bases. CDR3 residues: CSVESRSDTEAFF. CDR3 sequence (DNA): TGCAGCGTTGAATCGAGGTCCGACACTGAAGCTTTCTTT. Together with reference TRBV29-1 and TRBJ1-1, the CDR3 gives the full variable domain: SAVISQKPSRDICQRGTSLTIQCQVDSQVTMMFWYRQQPGQSLTLIATANQGSEATYESGFVIDKFPISRPNLTFSTLTVSNMSPEDSSIYLCSVESRSDTEAFFGQGTRLTVV.

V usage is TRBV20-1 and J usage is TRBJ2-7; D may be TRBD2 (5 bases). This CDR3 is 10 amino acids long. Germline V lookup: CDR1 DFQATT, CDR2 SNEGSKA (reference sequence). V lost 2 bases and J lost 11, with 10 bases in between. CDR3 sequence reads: CSARILAEYF. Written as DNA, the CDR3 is TGCAGTGCTAGAATTCTAGCAGAGTACTTC.

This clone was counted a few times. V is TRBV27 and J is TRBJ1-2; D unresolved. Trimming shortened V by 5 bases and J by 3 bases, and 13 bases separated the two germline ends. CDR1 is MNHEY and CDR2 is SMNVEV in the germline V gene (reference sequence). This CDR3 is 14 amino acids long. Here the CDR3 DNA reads TGTGCCAGCAGTCCATCAGGCTTGGACTATGGCTACACCTTC. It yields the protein CASSPSGLDYGYTF.

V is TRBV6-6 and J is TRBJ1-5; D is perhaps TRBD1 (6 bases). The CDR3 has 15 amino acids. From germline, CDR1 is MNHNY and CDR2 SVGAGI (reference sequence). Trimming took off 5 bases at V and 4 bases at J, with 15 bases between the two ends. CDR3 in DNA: TGTGCCAGCAGTCTCGCGTACAGGGAGAATCAGCCCCAGCATTTT. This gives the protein CASSLAYRENQPQHF.

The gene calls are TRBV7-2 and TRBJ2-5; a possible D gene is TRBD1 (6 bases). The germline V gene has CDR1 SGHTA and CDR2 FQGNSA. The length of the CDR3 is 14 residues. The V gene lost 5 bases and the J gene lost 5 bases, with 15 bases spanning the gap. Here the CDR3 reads CASSLMGAPETQYF. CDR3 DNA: TGTGCCAGCAGCCTCATGGGGGCCCCTGAGACCCAGTACTTC.

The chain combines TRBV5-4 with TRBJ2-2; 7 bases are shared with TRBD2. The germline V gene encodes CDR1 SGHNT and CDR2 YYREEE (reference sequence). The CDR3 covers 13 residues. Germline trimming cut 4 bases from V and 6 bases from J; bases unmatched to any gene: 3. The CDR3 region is CASSHGLAGELFF. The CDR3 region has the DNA TGTGCCAGCAGCCACGGACTAGCCGGGGAGCTGTTTTTT. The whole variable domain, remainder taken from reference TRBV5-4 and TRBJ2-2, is ETGVTQSPTHLIKTRGQQVTLRCSSQSGHNTVSWYQQALGQGPQFIFQYYREEENGRGNFPPRFSGLQFPNYSSELNVNALELDDSALYLCASSHGLAGELFFGEGSRLTVL.

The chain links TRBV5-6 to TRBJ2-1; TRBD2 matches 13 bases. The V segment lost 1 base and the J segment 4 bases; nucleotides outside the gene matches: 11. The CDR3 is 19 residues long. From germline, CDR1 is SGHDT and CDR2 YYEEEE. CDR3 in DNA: TGTGCCAGCAGCTTGATAGTGGCTACTAGCGGGAGGGGGTACAATGAGCAGTTCTTC. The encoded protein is CASSLIVATSGRGYNEQFF.

Written as DNA, the CDR3 is TGTGCCAGCAGCATCACAGGGGGCAGTCGGAACACTGAAGCTTTCTTT. Translating it yields CASSITGGSRNTEAFF. The V gene is TRBV7-2, the J gene TRBJ1-1; 9 positions match TRBD1. The V gene's germline CDR1 is SGHTA and CDR2 FQGNSA. The J segment lost 1 base and the V segment lost 5 bases, leaving 8 bases of the junction unmatched. The CDR3 has 16 amino acids.

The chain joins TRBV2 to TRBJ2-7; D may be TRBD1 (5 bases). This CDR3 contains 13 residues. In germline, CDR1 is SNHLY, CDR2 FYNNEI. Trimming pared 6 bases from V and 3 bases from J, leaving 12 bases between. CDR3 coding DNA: TGTGCCAGCAGATTGGGCAGGGACTACGAGCAGTACTTC. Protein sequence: CASRLGRDYEQYF.

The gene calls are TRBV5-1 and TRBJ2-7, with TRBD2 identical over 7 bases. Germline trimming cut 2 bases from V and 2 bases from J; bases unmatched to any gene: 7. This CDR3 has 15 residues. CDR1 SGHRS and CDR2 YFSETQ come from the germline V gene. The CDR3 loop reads CASSFAASGTYEQYF. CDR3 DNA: TGCGCCAGCAGCTTCGCCGCTAGCGGCACCTACGAGCAGTACTTC.

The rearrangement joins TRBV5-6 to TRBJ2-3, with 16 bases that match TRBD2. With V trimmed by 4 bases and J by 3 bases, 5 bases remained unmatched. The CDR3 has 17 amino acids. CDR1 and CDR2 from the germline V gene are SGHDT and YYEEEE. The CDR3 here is CASSGGLAGGPTDTQYF. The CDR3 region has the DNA TGTGCCAGCAGCGGGGGACTAGCGGGAGGGCCGACAGATACGCAGTATTTT.

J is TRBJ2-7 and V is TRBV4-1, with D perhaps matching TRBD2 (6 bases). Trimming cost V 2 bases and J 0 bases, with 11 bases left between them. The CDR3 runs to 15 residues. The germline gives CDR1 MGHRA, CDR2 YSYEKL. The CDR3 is CASSQLGGGSYEQYF. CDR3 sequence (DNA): TGCGCCAGCAGCCAATTGGGGGGAGGCTCCTACGAGCAGTACTTC.

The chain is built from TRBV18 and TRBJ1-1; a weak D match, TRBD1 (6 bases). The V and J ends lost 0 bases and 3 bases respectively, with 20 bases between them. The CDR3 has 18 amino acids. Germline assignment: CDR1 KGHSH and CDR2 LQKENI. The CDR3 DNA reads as TGTGCCAGCTCACCACCGGAGAGGGGGTCCCCCTTAGACACTGAAGCTTTCTTT. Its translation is CASSPPERGSPLDTEAFF.

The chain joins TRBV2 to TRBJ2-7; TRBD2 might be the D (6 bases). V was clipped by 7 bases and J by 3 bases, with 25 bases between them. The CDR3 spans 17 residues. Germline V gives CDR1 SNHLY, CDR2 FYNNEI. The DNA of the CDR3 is TGTGCCAGCAAGTCTACCGGGGGAAAGGGGAAAAACTACGAGCAGTACTTC. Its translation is CASKSTGGKGKNYEQYF.

CDR3 protein: CASSQAGGEETQYF. The CDR3 coding sequence is TGTGCCAGCAGCCAAGCGGGGGGGGAAGAGACCCAGTACTTC. The rearrangement joins TRBV4-2 to TRBJ2-5; TRBD2 matches 8 bases. V was clipped by 1 base and J by 3 bases; unmatched bases: 1. There are 14 residues in the CDR3. Germline V CDR1 and CDR2: LGHNA, YNFKEQ.

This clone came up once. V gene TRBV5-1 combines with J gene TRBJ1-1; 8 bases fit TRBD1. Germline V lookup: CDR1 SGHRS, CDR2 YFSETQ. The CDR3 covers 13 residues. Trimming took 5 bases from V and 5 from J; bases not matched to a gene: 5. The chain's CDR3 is CASRGQGWTEAFF. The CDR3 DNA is TGCGCCAGCAGAGGACAGGGATGGACTGAAGCTTTCTTT.

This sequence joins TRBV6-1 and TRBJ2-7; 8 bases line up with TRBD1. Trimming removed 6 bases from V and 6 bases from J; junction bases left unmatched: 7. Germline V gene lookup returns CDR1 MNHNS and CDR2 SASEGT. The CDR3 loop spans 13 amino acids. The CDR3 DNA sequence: TGTGCCAGCAGCCCCGACAGGGGAGGCGAGCAGTACTTC. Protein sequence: CASSPDRGGEQYF.

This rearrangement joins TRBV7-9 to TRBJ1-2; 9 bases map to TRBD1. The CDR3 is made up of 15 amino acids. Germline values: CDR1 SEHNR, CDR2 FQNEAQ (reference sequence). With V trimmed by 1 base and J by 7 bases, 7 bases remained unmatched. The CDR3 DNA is TGTGCCAGCAGCTTAGGGACCGGGACAGGGTCTGGCTACACCTTC. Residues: CASSLGTGTGSGYTF.

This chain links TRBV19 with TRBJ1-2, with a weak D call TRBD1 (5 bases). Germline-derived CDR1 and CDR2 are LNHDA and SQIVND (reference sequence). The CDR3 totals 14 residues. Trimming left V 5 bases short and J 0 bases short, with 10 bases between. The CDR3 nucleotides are TGTGCCAGTAGTTTGGCAGGGACTAACTATGGCTACACCTTC. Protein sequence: CASSLAGTNYGYTF.

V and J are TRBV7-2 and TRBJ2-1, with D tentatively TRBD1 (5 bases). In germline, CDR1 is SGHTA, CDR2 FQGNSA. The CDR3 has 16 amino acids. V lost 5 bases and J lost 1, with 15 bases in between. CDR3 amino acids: CASSPLRTWSYNEQFF. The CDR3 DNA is TGTGCCAGCAGCCCCCTCCGGACATGGTCCTACAATGAGCAGTTCTTC.